Listed below are T cell receptor beta chains from one sample, sequenced in a study of T-cell reconstitution after alpha-beta-depleted transplantation in children. Via MiXCR, TCRdb re-called the PCR reads, giving one row per CDR3 protein. The sample shows 5,100 or so distinct CDR3 sequences, about 28% of them seen only once. The specimen comprised PBMCs, mostly from graft donor cells, sampled 60 days after TCRalphabeta/CD19-depleted stem cell transplant. The receptors originated from a male patient between 2 and 10 years old who had a stem cell transplant for acute lymphoblastic leukemia, so the T cells may come from the graft donor. Each CDR3 is given with its conserved first and last residue. The D gene is left open where the match is weak. Where a row states a size, it is once, few, many or the class of an expanded clone; other rows omit it.

D: .; V: TRBV20-1; size: many; J: TRBJ2-7; CDR3: CSALWAFIAYEQYF; DNA: TGCAGTGCACTCTGGGCCTTCATCGCCTACGAGCAGTACTTC
D: .; V: TRBV6-1; size: .; J: TRBJ2-3; CDR3: CASEALRGLVRF; DNA: TGTGCCAGTGAAGCGCTTCGTGGTTTAGTACGATTT
D: .; V: TRBV7-9; size: many; J: TRBJ1-4; CDR3: CASSLGGFEANEKLFF; DNA: TGTGCCAGCAGCTTAGGAGGCTTCGAGGCTAATGAAAAACTGTTTTTT
D: .; V: TRBV7-9; size: .; J: TRBJ1-1; CDR3: CASSRRNRVVSEAFF; DNA: TGTGCCAGCAGCCGAAGAAACAGGGTGGTGAGTGAAGCTTTCTTT
D: .; V: TRBV4-1; size: medium-sized; J: TRBJ1-2; CDR3: CASSQDPWANYGYTF; DNA: TGCGCCAGCAGCCAAGATCCTTGGGCGAACTATGGCTACACCTTC
D: .; V: TRBV7-9; size: many; J: TRBJ1-2; CDR3: CASSREGGTNYGYTF; DNA: TGTGCCAGCAGCAGGGAAGGGGGGACGAACTATGGCTACACCTTC
D: TRBD1; V: TRBV28; size: many; J: TRBJ2-7; CDR3: CASSSSRGSVYEQYF; DNA: TGTGCCAGCAGTTCCTCCAGGGGGTCGGTCTACGAGCAGTACTTC
D: .; V: TRBV5-1; size: .; J: TRBJ2-5; CDR3: CASSLPQKLETQYF; DNA: TGCGCCAGCAGCTTGCCCCAGAAGTTAGAGACCCAGTACTTC
D: .; V: TRBV4-2; size: few; J: TRBJ2-7; CDR3: CAMGPGLRGEQYF; DNA: TGTGCCATGGGCCCCGGGCTCCGGGGCGAGCAGTACTTC
D: .; V: TRBV7-6; size: once; J: TRBJ2-1; CDR3: CASRGLLGDNYAYNEQFF; DNA: TGTGCCAGCAGAGGGCTTCTGGGGGATAATTATGCCTACAATGAGCAGTTCTTC
D: .; V: TRBV7-9; size: many; J: TRBJ1-5; CDR3: CASNVGNQPQHF; DNA: TGTGCCAGCAATGTGGGGAATCAGCCCCAGCATTTT
D: TRBD2; V: TRBV5-4; size: many; J: TRBJ2-7; CDR3: CASSFEAGRSYEQYF; DNA: TGTGCCAGCAGCTTCGAAGCGGGACGCTCCTACGAGCAGTACTTC
D: .; V: TRBV5-1; size: .; J: TRBJ2-1; CDR3: CASSGGPTYSYNEQFF; DNA: TGCGCCAGCAGCGGCGGTCCTACGTACTCCTACAATGAGCAGTTCTTC
D: .; V: TRBV5-1; size: .; J: TRBJ2-7; CDR3: CASSPLGADYYEQYF; DNA: TGCGCCAGCAGCCCACTGGGGGCAGACTACTACGAGCAGTACTTC
D: TRBD2; V: TRBV7-2; size: many; J: TRBJ2-5; CDR3: CASSPRTSGIKTQYF; DNA: TGTGCCAGCAGCCCGAGGACTAGCGGGATCAAGACCCAGTACTTC
D: .; V: TRBV5-1; size: many; J: TRBJ2-5; CDR3: CASSPQVEETQYF; DNA: TGCGCCAGCAGCCCGCAGGTGGAAGAGACCCAGTACTTC
D: TRBD1; V: TRBV7-9; size: medium-sized; J: TRBJ1-2; CDR3: CASSLTGVDYGYTF; DNA: TGTGCCAGCAGCTTGACAGGGGTGGACTATGGCTACACCTTC
D: .; V: TRBV23-1; size: few; J: TRBJ2-7; CDR3: CATPCYLGGGYFCCEQYF; DNA: .
D: TRBD2; V: TRBV7-8; size: .; J: TRBJ2-5; CDR3: CASSSLGLAAYQETQYF; DNA: TGTGCCAGCAGCTCATTAGGACTAGCGGCGTACCAAGAGACCCAGTACTTC
D: .; V: TRBV7-9; size: once; J: TRBJ1-3; CDR3: CAISLGLFGNTIYF; DNA: TGTGCCATCAGCTTGGGTCTCTTCGGAAACACCATATATTTT
D: TRBD1; V: TRBV6-5; size: many; J: TRBJ2-7; CDR3: CASSYSAGGAYEQYF; DNA: TGTGCCAGCAGTTACTCGGCAGGGGGCGCCTACGAGCAGTACTTC
D: TRBD2; V: TRBV2; size: many; J: TRBJ2-2; CDR3: CASKREGATGELFF; DNA: TGTGCCAGCAAACGGGAGGGAGCCACCGGGGAGCTGTTTTTT
D: TRBD2; V: TRBV5-1; size: few; J: TRBJ2-7; CDR3: CASSLLAGGTEQYF; DNA: TGCGCCAGCAGCCTGTTAGCGGGAGGGACCGAGCAGTACTTC
D: TRBD1; V: TRBV6-5; size: many; J: TRBJ1-1; CDR3: CASSYSRGRPMNTEAFF; DNA: TGTGCCAGCAGTTACAGCAGGGGGCGTCCCATGAACACTGAAGCTTTCTTT
D: .; V: TRBV7-8; size: many; J: TRBJ2-7; CDR3: CASSHKGLTGVQSSYEQYF; DNA: TGTGCCAGCAGCCACAAAGGGCTCACGGGCGTCCAAAGCTCCTACGAGCAGTACTTC
D: TRBD2; V: TRBV4-1; size: .; J: TRBJ2-1; CDR3: CASSQEELAVYNEQFF; DNA: TGCGCCAGCAGCCAAGAAGAACTAGCGGTCTACAATGAGCAGTTCTTC
D: .; V: TRBV10-3; size: .; J: TRBJ1-1; CDR3: CAVSESADEAFF; DNA: TGTGCCGTCAGTGAGTCTGCGGACGAAGCTTTCTTT
D: .; V: TRBV7-9; size: many; J: TRBJ1-2; CDR3: CASSSHTITGGGTF; DNA: TGTGCCAGCAGCTCACACACAATTACGGGCGGTGGCACCTTC
D: .; V: TRBV24-1; size: medium-sized; J: TRBJ2-7; CDR3: CATSPGQMFYEQYF; DNA: TGTGCCACCAGTCCCGGACAAATGTTCTACGAGCAGTACTTC
D: TRBD2; V: TRBV10-3; size: many; J: TRBJ2-1; CDR3: CAISEFGLAAKLSYYNEQFF; DNA: TGTGCCATCAGTGAGTTCGGACTAGCGGCAAAGCTCTCGTACTACAATGAGCAGTTCTTC
D: .; V: TRBV5-1; size: .; J: TRBJ2-7; CDR3: CASSLDRAYEQYF; DNA: TGCGCCAGCAGCTTGGACAGGGCCTACGAGCAGTACTTC
D: .; V: TRBV2; size: many; J: TRBJ1-3; CDR3: CASTLQRGRAGNTIYF; DNA: TGTGCCAGCACCTTGCAGCGGGGGCGTGCTGGAAACACCATATATTTT
D: TRBD2; V: TRBV5-1; size: many; J: TRBJ2-3; CDR3: CASKEREGTDTQYF; DNA: TGCGCCAGCAAAGAGCGGGAGGGCACAGATACGCAGTATTTT
D: .; V: TRBV5-6; size: .; J: TRBJ1-2; CDR3: CASSLDYGRPEIGGYTF; DNA: TGTGCCAGCAGCTTGGACTATGGACGCCCGGAAATCGGTGGCTACACCTTC
D: .; V: TRBV15; size: .; J: TRBJ1-4; CDR3: CATSRDRGDEKLFF; DNA: TGTGCCACCAGCAGAGATAGAGGGGATGAAAAACTGTTTTTT
D: TRBD2; V: TRBV6-1; size: many; J: TRBJ2-1; CDR3: CASPPPGLAHNEQFF; DNA: TGTGCCAGCCCCCCCCCCGGACTAGCCCACAATGAGCAGTTCTTC
D: .; V: TRBV28; size: many; J: TRBJ1-1; CDR3: CASSFTHRSLNTEAFF; DNA: TGTGCCAGCAGTTTTACTCACAGGAGTTTGAACACTGAAGCTTTCTTT
D: TRBD1; V: TRBV20-1; size: medium-sized; J: TRBJ2-7; CDR3: CSARNPRQGFRKQYF; DNA: TGCAGTGCTAGAAACCCTCGACAGGGTTTTCGGAAGCAGTACTTC